This T cell receptor beta chain emerged from a study of T cells in Graves' hyperthyroidism and ophthalmopathy. Study-level background: Peripheral blood was collected at initial diagnosis, before any treatment. General study points: Before onset, ophthalmopathy was predicted by the model a median roughly 6.8 months earlier.

TCR beta CDR3 region amplification was performed from RNA transcripts. Initially, a first-round RT-PCR of the TCR CDR3 employed the HTBI primer set. MiXCR was run by TCRdb on the multiplex PCR reads, yielding one entry per CDR3 protein. In the table there are about 360,000 distinct CDR3 sequences, roughly 13% of which are singletons. Trimming stripped 5 bases from V and 8 bases from J, with 13 bases between. The CDR3 runs 13 residues. The germline V gene has CDR1 SGHTA and CDR2 FQGNSA. Uncontrolled infection, other autoimmune disease, pregnancy or lactation excluded patients. The source of the PBMCs was roughly 10 ml of fresh peripheral blood. This clonotype was recorded at least ten times. Its antigen remains unidentified.

What was sequenced was blood. The V and J genes are TRBV7-2 and TRBJ2-1; D is uncertain. This TCR was recovered from a woman under 30 with Graves' hyperthyroidism. This chain's CDR3 is CASSVRESHEQFF. In DNA form, the CDR3 reads TGTGCCAGCAGCGTGAGAGAGTCCCATGAGCAGTTCTTC.